This TCR beta chain is from a study of T cells in Graves' hyperthyroidism and ophthalmopathy. The wider study: At initial diagnosis, before any treatment had begun, peripheral blood was obtained.

Template material for amplifying TCR beta CDR3 regions consisted of RNA transcripts. The TCR CDR3 was amplified in a first-round RT-PCR using the HTBI primer set. One entry per CDR3 protein results from TCRdb running MiXCR on the multiplex PCR reads. The sample has 650,000 to 850,000 distinct CDR3 sequences, roughly 20% seen once; the top ten hold approximately 16%. This clonotype has at least ten counts. The antigen is undetermined. In making diagnoses, clinical symptoms, serum thyroxine and TRAb, thyroid ultrasound and orbital computed tomography were all used. Whole-study results and caveats: Among clonotypes expanded in thyroid above 0.001, most were also found in blood. Model predictions of ophthalmopathy came a median about six months before onset.

With 5 bases clipped from V and 2 bases from J, the junction kept 11 bases outside the gene matches. CDR1 is SEHNR, CDR2 FQNEAQ, per germline (reference sequence). This CDR3 comprises 18 residues. The source of this sequence is a woman aged 45 to 65 with Graves' hyperthyroidism that later progressed to Graves' ophthalmopathy. The sample was blood. The chain is built from TRBV7-9 and TRBJ2-5; TRBD2 matches at 13 bases. The CDR3, as DNA: TGTGCCAGCAGCACGCGACTAGCGGGGGGCGAAAGTCAAGAGACCCAGTACTTC. Translation gives CASSTRLAGGESQETQYF. The full variable domain, in which reference TRBV7-9 and TRBJ2-5 provide the parts outside the CDR3, is DTGVSQNPRHKITKRGQNVTFRCDPISEHNRLYWYRQTLGQGPEFLTYFQNEAQLEKSRLLSDRFSAERPKGSFSTLEIQRTEQGDSAMYLCASSTRLAGGESQETQYFGPGTRLLVL.